This T cell receptor beta chain was sequenced for a study of CD8 T cells in ankylosing spondylitis. Study outcomes and limitations: Clones linked to disease were reported to show significant enrichment in matched ankylosing spondylitis synovial fluid. Certain motif variants had earlier been reported in reactive arthritis synovial fluid and blood. Disease-linked clones bore a CD8+ phenotype and were relatively rare in peripheral blood.

Making use of molecular barcodes, quantitative 5'-RACE generated TCR beta libraries. TCRdb passed the 5' RACE reads through MiXCR, listing each CDR3 protein once. The sample includes about 360,000 distinct CDR3 sequences, about 20% of them seen just once. On this clonotype: Its specificity is unknown.

The V gene end was trimmed by 5 bases and the J gene end by 0 bases; junction bases not matched to a gene: 3. The CDR3 is 17 residues long. Germline V gene sequence: CDR1 SEHNR, CDR2 FQNEAQ (reference sequence). The sequenced sample was blood, either unsorted or a sorted T cell fraction (not recorded which). This TCR was recovered from a male donor with ankylosing spondylitis or in good health (not recorded which). The chain is built from TRBV7-9 and TRBJ2-2, with 13 bases aligning to TRBD2. The CDR3 region is CASSAGLAGPNTGELFF. The CDR3 coding sequence is TGTGCCAGCAGCGCGGGACTAGCGGGGCCGAACACCGGGGAGCTGTTTTTT.